The present entry profiles one T cell receptor beta chain with its context. Its antigen is not known. The record originates from a study of T cells after yellow fever vaccination. Points from the study as a whole: Researchers report a weaker secondary response that nonetheless peaked faster, day 5 versus 15.

Using its own MiXCR run on the 5' RACE reads, TCRdb lists one record per CDR3 protein. The sample shows approximately 600,000 distinct CDR3 sequences, 9% to 15% of them seen only once. Germline CDR1 and CDR2: SEHNR and FQNEAQ (reference sequence). The V gene end was trimmed by 5 bases and the J gene end by 4 bases; junction bases not matched to a gene: 12. This CDR3 is 16 amino acids long. The chain links TRBV7-9 to TRBJ2-7; 9 nucleotides align to TRBD2. Sequenced here: PBMCs, sampled on the day of the yellow fever booster vaccination. This TCR was recovered from a man under 40 who received the YFV17D yellow fever vaccine. CDR3 region: CASSPVAGVRSYEQYF. DNA of the CDR3: TGTGCCAGCAGCCCCGTAGCGGGAGTCAGGTCTTACGAGCAGTACTTC.